This TCR beta chain was obtained from a study of cytomegalovirus exposure and HLA in healthy donors. Study overall: About 85 million unique TCR sequences came from HLA-typed donors in an early release. Falling in the Caucasian-associated ancestry cluster were 80% to 90% of around 370 genotyped donors.

The germline V gene has CDR1 LGHNA and CDR2 YSLEER. V shed 2 bases and J 5 bases; nucleotides not matched to a gene: 7. This CDR3 is 16 amino acids long. Findings and caveats of the study: More clonal expansion characterized HLA-associated TCR beta chains than equally common others in a later analysis.

Primers for the PCR totalled 60 Vbeta and 13 Jbeta. Here immunoSEQ multiplex PCR was the method, and the copy in TCRdb shows in-frame clones only, minus some. The sample has tens of thousands of clones; around 62% are singletons. Note on this clone: Its antigen is unidentified.

Though nominally healthy at sampling, donors likely had unrecorded immune exposures. This TCR was recovered from a man between 40 and 49 years old in good health and CMV-seropositive. Sequencing was performed on PBMCs. The rearrangement uses TRBV4-3 and TRBJ2-5; 11 bases match TRBD2. The CDR3 spells CASSQLLAGGRETQYF. The CDR3 DNA follows: TGCGCCAGCAGCCAACTATTAGCGGGGGGGCGGGAGACCCAGTACTTC.